The T cell receptor beta chain under discussion was sequenced for a study of OX40 agonist ivuxolimab in advanced cancers. Study details: Patients received the agonistic anti-OX40 (CD134) antibody ivuxolimab.

The CDR3 contains 14 residues. V was pared by 3 bases and J by 0 bases, with 8 bases between. Germline V lookup: CDR1 SEHNR, CDR2 FQNEAQ (reference sequence). Sampling times: baseline, cycle 4 day 1, cycle 7 day 1. Comment on this clone: The antigen remains undetermined.

Findings of the study overall: Certain nonresponding patients likewise had low normalized T-cell clonal expansion.

Sequencing was performed with immunoSEQ multiplex PCR; in TCRdb, only in-frame clones are kept and a portion is missing. The data contain 90,000 or so clones, roughly nine tenths of them seen just once; the ten biggest clones take up 0.33%. This TCR came from an adult with an advanced solid tumor such as melanoma, head and neck, liver or kidney cancer. The V call is TRBV7-9, the J call TRBJ2-5; no clear D gene. The sample consisted of CD4+ or CD8+ T cells sorted from blood, taken in a trial of the OX40 agonist ivuxolimab. The CDR3 here is CASSLRLHQETQYF. The CDR3 nucleotides read TGTGCCAGCAGCTTGAGGCTACACCAAGAGACCCAGTACTTC.